This entry concerns a single T cell receptor (beta chain). What it binds is not known. This specimen belongs to a study of cytomegalovirus exposure and HLA in healthy donors. General observations from the study: Data from an earlier analysis indicated that most TCR beta V segments were productive either about 90% or about 30% of the time. It has been reported that TCR beta sequences accurately predicted the HLA-A and HLA-B alleles of most subjects.

Per germline, CDR1 KGHSH and CDR2 LQKENI. V lost 1 base, J lost 6 bases, and 13 bases lay in between. This CDR3 region has 14 residues. Use of 60 Vbeta and 13 Jbeta primers characterized the PCR. Data came from immunoSEQ multiplex PCR; TCRdb stores just in-frame clones and leaves some out. Of approximately 140,000 clones in the sample, 79% are singletons; the top ten hold more than 3%. Unrecorded immune exposure was likely among donors, who were nominally healthy when sampled. The receptor comes from a female donor in good health and CMV-seronegative. What was sequenced was PBMCs. The rearrangement joins TRBV18 to TRBJ2-7; D might be TRBD2 (6 bases). CDR3 in amino acids: CASSPQGHGGEQYF. The CDR3 DNA follows: TGTGCCAGCTCACCACAAGGACACGGGGGCGAGCAGTACTTC.